The present T cell receptor (beta chain) was sequenced within a study of blood T cell repertoires in COVID-19. With 2 bases clipped from V and 1 base from J, the junction kept 7 bases outside the gene matches. The CDR3 contains 16 residues. From germline, CDR1 is LGHDT and CDR2 YNNKEL (reference sequence). Data came from immunoSEQ multiplex PCR; TCRdb stores just in-frame clones and leaves some out. Here the sample spans approximately 150,000 clones, roughly four fifths being singletons. The chain couples TRBV3-1 (or the pseudogene TRBV3-2) to TRBJ2-7; 8 nucleotides line up with TRBD2. The TCR comes from a human donor with acute or convalescent COVID-19. The donor label of this sample is uncertain. The sequencing sample was made of peripheral blood. CDR3 protein: CASSQPTSGNSYEQYF. The CDR3 DNA follows: TGTGCCAGCAGCCAACCTACTAGCGGAAATTCCTACGAGCAGTACTTC.